The 10 T cell receptor beta chains in this list originate from one sample, sequenced in a study of blood T cell repertoires in COVID-19. Data came from immunoSEQ multiplex PCR; TCRdb stores just in-frame clones and leaves some out. This table holds approximately 170,000 clones, more than 75% found once. Sequencing was carried out using peripheral blood. Receptor source: a man aged 45 to 65 who had recovered from COVID-19.

The V and J genes are TRBV2 and TRBJ2-1; D remains ambiguous. Germline values: CDR1 SNHLY, CDR2 FYNNEI. The V end lost 1 base, the J end lost 4 bases, and 11 bases lay between the germline ends. This CDR3 has 15 residues. CDR3 nucleotides: TGTGCCAGCAGTGAAGATTTGGCAGTTTACAATGAGCAGTTCTTC. This codes for CASSEDLAVYNEQFF.

The J gene is TRBJ2-2, the V gene TRBV7-9, with TRBD2 identical over 12 bases. CDR3 length: 17 residues. Germline V CDR1 and CDR2: SEHNR, FQNEAQ (reference sequence). V dropped 0 bases and J dropped 6; count of bases not matched to a gene: 5. The CDR3 coding sequence is TGTGCCAGCAGCTTAGCCTCTAGCGGGGGGGCCGCCGGGGAGCTGTTTTTT. Its translation is CASSLASSGGAAGELFF.

J is TRBJ2-1 and V is TRBV11-2; perhaps TRBD2 as D (5 bases). The V gene's germline CDR1 is SGHAT and CDR2 FQNNGV. V lost 2 bases, J lost 5 bases, and 7 bases lay in between. CDR3 size: 13 residues. For the CDR3, the DNA is TGTGCCAGCAGCTTAACGAGGGACAATGAGCAGTTCTTC. This encodes CASSLTRDNEQFF.

The V call is TRBV27, the J call TRBJ2-7; D is unclear. Trimming pared 4 bases from V and 3 bases from J, leaving 7 bases between. Germline V CDR1 and CDR2: MNHEY, SMNVEV (reference sequence). The CDR3 covers 12 residues. CDR3 loop: CASSSGNYEQYF. The CDR3 nucleotides are TGTGCCAGCAGTTCAGGTAACTACGAGCAGTACTTC.

V gene TRBV24-1 combines with J gene TRBJ2-2; D is perhaps TRBD2 (6 bases). The CDR3 has 14 amino acids. Trimming took off 5 bases at V and 6 bases at J, with 12 bases between the two ends. CDR1 and CDR2 from the germline V gene are KGHDR and SFDVKD. In nucleotides, the CDR3 is TGTGCCACCAGTGGGGAGGTTCTGGCCGGGGAGCTGTTTTTT. It specifies CATSGEVLAGELFF.

The V and J genes are TRBV10-3 and TRBJ1-1; TRBD1 might be the D (6 bases). Germline CDR1 is ENHRY and CDR2 is SYGVKD. The CDR3 has 14 amino acids. V lost 6 bases and J 6 bases, leaving 17 bases between the germline ends. CDR3 nucleotide sequence: TGTGCCATCAGGGACCCGGGGGGCCGCTCTGAAGCTTTCTTT. As protein: CAIRDPGGRSEAFF.

The chain recombines TRBV9 with TRBJ2-2; TRBD1 aligns across 7 bases. The germline gives CDR1 SGDLS, CDR2 YYNGEE. V gave up 0 bases and J gave up 2 bases; unmatched junction bases: 1. This CDR3 contains 15 residues. The DNA of the CDR3 is TGTGCCAGCAGCGTAGGACAGGGTAACACCGGGGAGCTGTTTTTT. This translates into CASSVGQGNTGELFF.

The CDR3 DNA sequence: TGCAGCGTTGAAGGAGGGGGTTATGGCTACACCTTC. Its protein is CSVEGGGYGYTF. The chain couples TRBV29-1 to TRBJ1-2; D is possibly TRBD1 (6 bases). The CDR3 is 12 amino acids. V lost 1 base and J lost 5, with 8 bases in between. From germline, CDR1 is SQVTM and CDR2 ANQGSEA.

The genes are TRBV28 and TRBJ2-5, with a tentative D call TRBD2 (7 bases). Germline values: CDR1 MDHEN, CDR2 SYDVKM. The CDR3 totals 13 residues. V gave up 3 bases and J gave up 5 bases, with 10 bases separating them. CDR3 loop: CASSFGGLETQYF. CDR3 DNA: TGTGCCAGCAGTTTCGGGGGGCTTGAGACCCAGTACTTC.

The rearrangement joins TRBV28 to TRBJ1-2, with D unclear. Looked up from germline, CDR1 is MDHEN and CDR2 is SYDVKM. V was pared by 7 bases and J by 8 bases, with 11 bases between. This CDR3 is built from 11 residues. The CDR3 nucleotides read TGTGCCAGCAACTCTCCGAGGGGCTACACCTTC. Its translation: CASNSPRGYTF.